These 2 T cell receptor beta chains were sequenced from one sample in a study of blood T cell repertoires in COVID-19. Assay used: immunoSEQ multiplex PCR; TCRdb lists only in-frame clones, some missing. This table has over 150,000 clones, over 60% appearing once. The sequencing sample was made of peripheral blood. The receptor set was obtained from an elderly woman with acute or convalescent COVID-19.

The chain links TRBV6-2 or TRBV6-3 to TRBJ1-2; no reliable D call. This CDR3 region has 15 residues. V lost 2 bases and J lost 6, with 16 bases in between. CDR1 and CDR2 (germline): MNHEY, SVGEGT. This CDR3 is CASSYSGVYRDGYTF. The CDR3 bases are TGTGCCAGCAGTTACAGCGGGGTTTATAGGGATGGCTACACCTTC.

This chain links TRBV27 with TRBJ2-7, with 7 bases that match TRBD1. J lost 0 bases, V lost 5 bases, and 10 bases had no gene match. There are 16 residues in the CDR3. The germline V gene has CDR1 MNHEY and CDR2 SMNVEV (reference sequence). The CDR3 coding sequence is TGTGCCAGCAGTCCGAATCTCCGGGACAGCTCCTACGAGCAGTACTTC. This translates into CASSPNLRDSSYEQYF.